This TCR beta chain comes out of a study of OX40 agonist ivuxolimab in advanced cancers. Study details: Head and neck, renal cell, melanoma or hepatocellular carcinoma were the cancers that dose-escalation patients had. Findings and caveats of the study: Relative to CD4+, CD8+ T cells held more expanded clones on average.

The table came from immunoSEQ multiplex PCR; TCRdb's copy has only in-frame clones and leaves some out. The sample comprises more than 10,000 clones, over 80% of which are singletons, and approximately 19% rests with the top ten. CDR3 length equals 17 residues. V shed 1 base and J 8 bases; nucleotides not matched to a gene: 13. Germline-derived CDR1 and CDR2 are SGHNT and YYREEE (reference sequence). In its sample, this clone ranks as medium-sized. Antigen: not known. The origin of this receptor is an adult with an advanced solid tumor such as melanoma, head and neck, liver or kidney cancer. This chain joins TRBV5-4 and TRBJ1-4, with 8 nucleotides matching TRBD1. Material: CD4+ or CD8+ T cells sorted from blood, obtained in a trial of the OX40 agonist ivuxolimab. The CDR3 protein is CASSLRGTGGSAEKLFF. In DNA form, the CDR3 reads TGTGCCAGCAGCTTGAGAGGGACAGGTGGCTCCGCGGAAAAACTGTTTTTT.